These 12 T cell receptor beta chains share one sample of origin, sequenced in a study of T cell repertoires in ileal Crohn's disease. The time point denotes: proximal margin of the surgical specimen (macroscopically non-inflamed). The table came from immunoSEQ multiplex PCR; TCRdb's copy has only in-frame clones and leaves some out. The profile shows 5,500 to 9,000 clones, around 72% of them singletons. The sequenced sample consisted of ileal tissue. These receptors all stem from an adult with Crohn's disease.

V usage is TRBV7-9 and J usage is TRBJ2-5; 12 bases map to TRBD2. Germline V gene lookup returns CDR1 SEHNR and CDR2 FQNEAQ (reference sequence). Trimming took 4 bases from V and 2 from J; bases not matched to a gene: 2. The CDR3 extends over 15 amino acids. CDR3 coding DNA: TGTGCCAGCAGCTGGACTAGCGGGAAGCAAGAGACCCAGTACTTC. Translating gives CASSWTSGKQETQYF.

This chain uses TRBV18 with TRBJ1-2; TRBD1 is a possible D gene (6 bases). The V end was cut by 5 bases, the J end by 6 bases, with 16 bases between. There are 14 residues in the CDR3. CDR1 is KGHSH and CDR2 is LQKENI in the germline V gene. The CDR3 nucleotides read TGTGCCAGCTCAGCACAGGGAATGAGGAATGGCTACACCTTC. Translation gives CASSAQGMRNGYTF.

The gene calls are TRBV21-1 and TRBJ2-5; TRBD1 is taken as the D call from the table, unchecked against the DNA. TRBV21-1 is a pseudogene. This CDR3 has 16 residues. CDR3 residues: CASSKKTGWVQETQYF. CDR3 bases: TGTGCCAGCAGCAAGAAGACAGGCTGGGTTCAAGAGACCCAGTACTTC.

The rearrangement links TRBV7-8 to TRBJ1-2; maybe TRBD1 (5 bases). Germline V gene sequence: CDR1 SGHVS, CDR2 FQNEAQ. Trimming pared 1 base from V and 7 bases from J, leaving 16 bases between. The CDR3 has 15 amino acids. This CDR3 is CASSLGGLGGAGYTF. The CDR3 nucleotides read TGTGCCAGCAGCTTAGGGGGCCTTGGGGGTGCTGGCTACACCTTC.

The rearrangement links TRBV5-6 to TRBJ2-3; D gene unclear. The V and J ends lost 4 bases and 4 bases respectively, with 10 bases between them. The CDR3 has 13 residues. Germline V lookup: CDR1 SGHDT, CDR2 YYEEEE. The CDR3: CASSRRSSDTQYF. The CDR3 bases are TGTGCCAGCAGCCGACGGTCTTCAGATACGCAGTATTTT.

This clone has a single count. The V call is TRBV19, the J call TRBJ1-2; tentatively, D is TRBD1 (5 bases). V lost 3 bases, J lost 8 bases, and 19 bases lay in between. CDR3 length: 15 amino acids. Germline V gene data show CDR1 as LNHDA and CDR2 as SQIVND (reference sequence). In DNA, the CDR3 is TGTGCCAGTAGTATGGTGAACGACAGTCCGGAAGGCTACACCTTC. Residues: CASSMVNDSPEGYTF. The whole variable domain, remainder taken from reference TRBV19 and TRBJ1-2, is DGGITQSPKYLFRKEGQNVTLSCEQNLNHDAMYWYRQDPGQGLRLIYYSQIVNDFQKGDIAEGYSVSREKKESFPLTVTSAQKNPTAFYLCASSMVNDSPEGYTFGSGTRLTVV.

The chain combines TRBV28 with TRBJ2-5; 7 bases map to TRBD2. V was clipped by 2 bases and J by 2 bases; unmatched bases: 5. The CDR3 contains 15 residues. Per the germline V gene, CDR1 is MDHEN and CDR2 is SYDVKM. The DNA for the CDR3 is TGTGCCAGCAGTTTACAGCGGGGAAGGCAAGAGACCCAGTACTTC. Its translation is CASSLQRGRQETQYF.

This clone came up a few times. The chain employs TRBV2 and TRBJ2-3, with a tentative D call TRBD1 (5 bases). The CDR3 totals 15 residues. Germline assignment: CDR1 SNHLY and CDR2 FYNNEI. Deletions cut 4 bases from V and 6 bases from J, with 17 bases between. CDR3 residues: CASSGGNGLVDTQYF. The CDR3 region has the DNA TGTGCCAGCAGTGGGGGCAATGGGCTAGTGGATACGCAGTATTTT.

This clone was counted only a few times. J is TRBJ2-1 and V is TRBV6-1; no clear D gene. Germline CDR1 is MNHNS and CDR2 is SASEGT. V lost 4 bases to trimming and J lost 6 bases, with 13 bases between them. CDR3 size: 14 residues. CDR3 in amino acids: CASSGSKPPNEQFF. CDR3 coding DNA: TGTGCCAGCAGTGGTTCGAAGCCGCCCAATGAGCAGTTCTTC.

There are a few counts of this clone. The CDR3 loop reads CASSHVDSSHQPQHF. CDR3 DNA sequence: TGCGCCAGCAGCCATGTCGACAGTTCTCATCAGCCCCAGCATTTT. The chain links TRBV4-1 to TRBJ1-5, with D possibly TRBD1 on 5 matching bases. Germline CDR1 reads MGHRA; CDR2 reads YSYEKL. The length of the CDR3 is 15 residues. V was clipped by 3 bases and J by 5 bases, with 14 bases between them.

The V and J genes are TRBV10-1 and TRBJ1-1; maybe TRBD1 (5 bases). V lost 6 bases, J lost 8 bases, and 19 bases lay in between. In germline, CDR1 is WNHNN, CDR2 SYGVQD (reference sequence). The CDR3 spans 14 residues. The CDR3 sequence: CASSPGTSGTEAFF. The CDR3 region has the DNA TGCGCCAGCAGCCCCGGGACGTCCGGTACGGAAGCTTTCTTT.

The chain is built from TRBV6-4 and TRBJ2-2, with 11 positions matching TRBD2. The J segment lost 4 bases and the V segment lost 5 bases, leaving 0 bases of the junction unmatched. The CDR3 runs to 14 residues. Germline assignment: CDR1 MRHNA and CDR2 SNTAGT. This chain's CDR3 is CASSLAGGTGELFF. CDR3 nucleotide sequence: TGTGCCAGCAGTCTAGCGGGAGGCACCGGGGAGCTGTTTTTT.